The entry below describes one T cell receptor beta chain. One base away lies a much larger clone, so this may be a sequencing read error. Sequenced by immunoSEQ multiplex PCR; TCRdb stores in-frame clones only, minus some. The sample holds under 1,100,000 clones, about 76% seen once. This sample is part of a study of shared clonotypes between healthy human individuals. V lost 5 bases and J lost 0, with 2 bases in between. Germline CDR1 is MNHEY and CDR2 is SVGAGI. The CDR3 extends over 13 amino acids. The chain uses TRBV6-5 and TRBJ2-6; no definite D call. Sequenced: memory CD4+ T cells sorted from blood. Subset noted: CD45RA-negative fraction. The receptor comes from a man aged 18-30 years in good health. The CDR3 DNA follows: TGTGCCAGCAGTACCTCTGGGGCCAACGTCCTGACTTTC. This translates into CASSTSGANVLTF.